A single sample gave rise to the 29 T cell receptor beta chains below, sequenced in a study of blood T cell repertoires in COVID-19. Clones were sequenced by immunoSEQ multiplex PCR, and TCRdb holds only the in-frame ones, with some missing. The repertoire holds 130,000 to 150,000 clones, over 70% seen once, with 3.5% in the top ten. Material for sequencing was peripheral blood. Receptors were obtained from an older man who had recovered from COVID-19.

The chain is built from TRBV5-4 and TRBJ2-7, with 8 bases matching TRBD2. J lost 1 base, V lost 0 bases, and 3 bases had no gene match. Per the germline V gene, CDR1 is SGHNT and CDR2 is YYREEE (reference sequence). The CDR3 is made up of 15 amino acids. DNA for the CDR3: TGTGCCAGCAGCTTGGGACTAGCGCGTTCCTACGAGCAGTACTTC. Translating it yields CASSLGLARSYEQYF.

The gene calls are TRBV7-9 and TRBJ2-7; D is unclear. V was trimmed by 1 base and J by 2 bases, leaving 6 bases between them. CDR3 length: 13 amino acids. CDR1 is SEHNR, CDR2 FQNEAQ, per germline (reference sequence). This CDR3 reads CASSLVTAYEQYF. The CDR3 DNA reads as TGTGCCAGCAGCTTAGTAACGGCCTACGAGCAGTACTTC.

This chain joins TRBV5-4 and TRBJ2-1; D is unresolved. Germline V gene sequence: CDR1 SGHNT, CDR2 YYREEE (reference sequence). Trimming left V 5 bases short and J 0 bases short, with 12 bases between. The CDR3 has 15 residues. This CDR3 is CASSYDSNSYNEQFF. The DNA for the CDR3 is TGTGCCAGCAGTTATGACTCGAACTCCTACAATGAGCAGTTCTTC. Drawing the rest from reference TRBV5-4 and TRBJ2-1, the complete variable domain is ETGVTQSPTHLIKTRGQQVTLRCSSQSGHNTVSWYQQALGQGPQFIFQYYREEENGRGNFPPRFSGLQFPNYSSELNVNALELDDSALYLCASSYDSNSYNEQFFGPGTRLTVL.

V is TRBV27 and J is TRBJ2-1; tentatively, D is TRBD2 (6 bases). CDR3 length: 16 residues. V was clipped by 2 bases and J by 4 bases, with 15 bases between them. Germline values: CDR1 MNHEY, CDR2 SMNVEV (reference sequence). This CDR3 is CASSLVGLAPYNEQFF. DNA of the CDR3: TGTGCCAGCAGTTTAGTGGGGCTAGCGCCTTACAATGAGCAGTTCTTC.

The rearrangement links TRBV15 to TRBJ1-4; perhaps TRBD1 as D (5 bases). Germline loops: CDR1 LNHNV, CDR2 YYDKDF (reference sequence). The CDR3 totals 14 residues. Trimming cost V 2 bases and J 7 bases, with 11 bases left between them. This chain's CDR3 is CATSRQGTLEKLFF. The CDR3 region has the DNA TGTGCCACCAGCAGACAGGGAACGCTTGAAAAACTGTTTTTT.

The V and J genes are TRBV11-3 and TRBJ2-5; 7 bases are a match to TRBD2. The CDR3 has 16 amino acids. With V trimmed by 5 bases and J by 5 bases, 14 bases remained unmatched. Germline-derived CDR1 and CDR2 are SGHNT and YENEEA. Here the CDR3 DNA reads TGTGCCAGCAGCAGCCGTGTGGGGGAGGGCTTGGAGACCCAGTACTTC. Protein: CASSSRVGEGLETQYF.

The chain carries TRBV30 and TRBJ1-5, with TRBD1 matching 12 bases. The CDR3 has 16 amino acids. V shed 5 bases, J shed 3 bases, and the junction held 8 bases outside the gene matches. Germline CDR1 is GTSNPN and CDR2 is SVGIG (reference sequence). The CDR3 reads CAWSSGTGGFNQPQHF. For the CDR3, the DNA is TGTGCCTGGTCGTCTGGGACAGGGGGCTTCAATCAGCCCCAGCATTTT.

This sequence joins TRBV6-5 and TRBJ2-4, with D possibly TRBD2 on 5 matching bases. Germline loops: CDR1 MNHEY, CDR2 SVGAGI. The CDR3 extends over 15 amino acids. Trimming stripped 0 bases from V and 2 bases from J, with 8 bases between. CDR3 loop: CASSYSTGSKNIQYF. The CDR3 region has the DNA TGTGCCAGCAGTTACTCGACGGGATCCAAAAACATTCAGTACTTC.

The CDR3: CASSSRDRLGEQYF. CDR3 DNA: TGTGCCAGCAGCTCCCGGGACAGGCTTGGCGAGCAGTACTTC. The chain employs TRBV6-5 and TRBJ2-7; 8 bases are shared with TRBD1. V shed 6 bases and J 6 bases; nucleotides not matched to a gene: 10. The CDR3 extends over 14 amino acids. CDR1 is MNHEY and CDR2 is SVGAGI in the germline V gene.

This clone was seen once. This chain uses TRBV5-5 with TRBJ2-4; 9 positions agree with TRBD1. Per germline, CDR1 SGHKS and CDR2 YYEKEE (reference sequence). V dropped 4 bases and J dropped 6; count of bases not matched to a gene: 11. The CDR3 length is 16 residues. CDR3 sequence reads: CASSSTGGLRGNIQYF. The CDR3 bases are TGTGCCAGCAGCAGTACAGGGGGCCTACGCGGAAACATTCAGTACTTC.

The chain recombines TRBV3-1 (or the pseudogene TRBV3-2) with TRBJ2-7; D unresolved. The germline CDR1 and CDR2 sequences are LGHDT and YNNKEL (reference sequence). The CDR3 spans 17 residues. The V gene lost 0 bases and the J gene lost 3 bases, with 18 bases spanning the gap. The CDR3 DNA sequence: TGTGCCAGCAGCCAAGATCTAACTCGATCCTTCCGCTACGAGCAGTACTTC. This gives the protein CASSQDLTRSFRYEQYF.

V gene TRBV7-3 combines with J gene TRBJ2-5; D gene uncertain. From germline, CDR1 is SGHTA and CDR2 FQGTGA. The CDR3 has 13 residues. The V end lost 2 bases, the J end lost 1 base, and 5 bases lay between the germline ends. The CDR3 reads CASSLFGQETQYF. The CDR3 nucleotides read TGTGCCAGCAGCTTATTCGGCCAAGAGACCCAGTACTTC.

The chain couples TRBV27 to TRBJ2-2; 8 bases align to TRBD2. The germline V gene has CDR1 MNHEY and CDR2 SMNVEV (reference sequence). V lost 6 bases and J lost 0; bases outside the gene matches: 6. The CDR3 spans 16 residues. The CDR3 nucleotides read TGTGCCAGCAGACCCGGGGGGGCCTCGAACACCGGGGAGCTGTTTTTT. It codes for CASRPGGASNTGELFF.

The chain employs TRBV4-3 and TRBJ2-5; 9 bases are shared with TRBD2. CDR3 length: 15 residues. Germline V gives CDR1 LGHNA, CDR2 YSLEER. The V and J ends lost 0 bases and 6 bases, in that order; junction bases with no gene match: 5. The chain's CDR3 is CASSQDSGSGKTQYF. The CDR3 nucleotides are TGCGCCAGCAGCCAAGATAGCGGGAGTGGAAAGACCCAGTACTTC.

The chain has TRBV7-9 and TRBJ1-1; a weak D match, TRBD1 (5 bases). In germline, CDR1 is SEHNR, CDR2 FQNEAQ (reference sequence). Trimming removed 2 bases from V and 5 bases from J, with 12 bases in between. The CDR3 is 14 residues long. This chain's CDR3 is CASSLQGSRTEAFF. As DNA, the CDR3 is TGTGCCAGCAGCTTACAGGGATCGCGTACTGAAGCTTTCTTT.

The rearrangement links TRBV7-3 to TRBJ2-7; 10 bases align to TRBD1. Germline CDR1 SGHTA, CDR2 FQGTGA. Losses at the gene ends were 5 bases for V and 3 bases for J; bases not matched to a gene: 1. This CDR3 region has 13 residues. CDR3: CASSGQGGYEQYF. In DNA, the CDR3 is TGTGCCAGCAGCGGACAGGGGGGCTACGAGCAGTACTTC.

J is TRBJ2-5 and V is TRBV11-2, with D tentatively TRBD1 (5 bases). The germline CDR1 and CDR2 sequences are SGHAT and FQNNGV. V lost 8 bases to trimming and J lost 2 bases, with 15 bases between them. The CDR3 runs to 14 residues. The CDR3 here is CASGPLRQQETQYF. The CDR3 DNA sequence: TGTGCCAGCGGCCCCCTCAGACAGCAAGAGACCCAGTACTTC.

The V and J genes are TRBV6-5 and TRBJ1-3; no reliable D call. Germline V lookup: CDR1 MNHEY, CDR2 SVGAGI. The CDR3 spans 13 residues. V shed 5 bases and J shed 7 bases, with 12 bases lying between them. DNA for the CDR3: TGTGCCAGCAGTCGCTACTCCGGGAACACCATATATTTT. Its translation: CASSRYSGNTIYF.

V usage is TRBV21-1 and J usage is TRBJ1-2. TRBV21-1 is a pseudogene. The CDR3 is made up of 14 amino acids. The CDR3 sequence is CAPTPPGKAWGYTF. In nucleotides, the CDR3 is TGTGCCCCCACCCCCCCCGGAAAAGCGTGGGGCTACACCTTC.

The chain employs TRBV19 and TRBJ2-1; D unclear. Germline V gene data show CDR1 as LNHDA and CDR2 as SQIVND (reference sequence). The V end lost 5 bases, the J end lost 4 bases, and 15 bases lay between the germline ends. This CDR3 contains 15 residues. This CDR3 reads CASSSPGRNYNEQFF. The CDR3 DNA sequence: TGTGCCAGTAGTTCCCCGGGTAGGAATTACAATGAGCAGTTCTTC.

The chain links TRBV5-4 to TRBJ2-2, with 7 nucleotides matching TRBD1. Germline CDR1 and CDR2: SGHNT and YYREEE (reference sequence). The CDR3 runs 15 residues. Trimming removed 4 bases from V and 6 bases from J; junction bases left unmatched: 9. This CDR3 reads CASSPHNRGPGELFF. The CDR3 nucleotides read TGTGCCAGCAGCCCGCACAACAGGGGACCCGGGGAGCTGTTTTTT.

The chain uses TRBV23-1 and TRBJ2-7; possibly TRBD1 for D (6 bases). TRBV23-1 is filed as an ORF, its function uncertain. The V and J ends lost 0 bases and 0 bases respectively, with 18 bases between them. This CDR3 is 18 amino acids long. CDR3 protein: CASSQSGPGAGDSYEQYF. CDR3 in DNA: TGCGCCAGCAGTCAATCTGGCCCCGGGGCAGGGGACTCCTACGAGCAGTACTTC.

The CDR3 nucleotides read TGCGCCAGCAGCTTGAGGCTCGGGTCGAACACCGGGGAGCTGTTTTTT. This sequence encodes CASSLRLGSNTGELFF. The rearrangement joins TRBV5-1 to TRBJ2-2; unclear D gene. The V and J ends lost 1 base and 0 bases respectively, with 10 bases between them. This CDR3 is 16 amino acids long. Germline V gene lookup returns CDR1 SGHRS and CDR2 YFSETQ.

The chain carries TRBV14 and TRBJ2-7; tentatively, D is TRBD1 (6 bases). The germline V and J ends were trimmed by 0 bases and 3 bases, with 15 bases remaining between them. CDR3 length equals 16 residues. Germline V lookup: CDR1 SGHDN, CDR2 FVKESK. CDR3 region: CASSQDSRGALYEQYF. The CDR3 DNA reads TGTGCCAGCAGCCAAGATAGCAGGGGAGCCCTCTACGAGCAGTACTTC.

The J gene is TRBJ1-2, the V gene TRBV2, with 9 bases aligning to TRBD1. Per germline, CDR1 SNHLY and CDR2 FYNNEI. The V gene end was trimmed by 6 bases and the J gene end by 9 bases; junction bases not matched to a gene: 17. CDR3 size: 16 residues. The CDR3 loop reads CASSGTRLRDRVSYTF. The CDR3 DNA reads TGTGCCAGCAGCGGCACCCGGCTTCGGGACAGGGTTAGCTACACCTTC.

The genes are TRBV11-1 and TRBJ2-3, with 9 bases aligning to TRBD1. CDR1 and CDR2 from the germline V gene are SGHAT and FQDESV (reference sequence). The J segment lost 6 bases and the V segment lost 5 bases, leaving 9 bases of the junction unmatched. This CDR3 is built from 15 residues. CDR3 protein: CASSAEQGAVDTQYF. The CDR3 bases are TGTGCCAGCAGCGCTGAACAGGGGGCTGTGGATACGCAGTATTTT. The full variable domain, rest sourced from reference TRBV11-1 and TRBJ2-3, is EAEVAQSPRYKITEKSQAVAFWCDPISGHATLYWYRQILGQGPELLVQFQDESVVDDSQLPKDRFSAERLKGVDSTLKIQPAELGDSAMYLCASSAEQGAVDTQYFGPGTRLTVL.

The genes are TRBV18 and TRBJ1-4, with D tentatively TRBD1 (6 bases). The CDR3 runs 15 residues. Trimming stripped 6 bases from V and 8 bases from J, with 19 bases between. Germline V CDR1 and CDR2: KGHSH, LQKENI. This chain's CDR3 is CASSPDRATAEKLFF. The CDR3 region has the DNA TGTGCCAGCTCTCCGGACAGAGCTACCGCAGAAAAACTGTTTTTT.

This clone was observed a single time. V gene TRBV5-1 combines with J gene TRBJ2-1; 7 bases map to TRBD1. Germline V gives CDR1 SGHRS, CDR2 YFSETQ. The CDR3 loop spans 15 amino acids. Trimming cost V 2 bases and J 5 bases; bases outside gene matches: 7. CDR3: CASSFRDSHDNEQFF. CDR3 in DNA: TGCGCCAGCAGCTTCCGGGACAGTCACGACAATGAGCAGTTCTTC.

V usage is TRBV2 and J usage is TRBJ2-3; 10 bases align to TRBD2. CDR1 and CDR2 (germline): SNHLY, FYNNEI. The length of the CDR3 is 17 residues. J lost 0 bases, V lost 6 bases, and 9 bases had no gene match. The CDR3: CASRRASGRSSTDTQYF. The CDR3 coding sequence is TGTGCCAGCAGGCGGGCTAGCGGGAGATCAAGCACAGATACGCAGTATTTT.